This T cell receptor (beta chain) was identified in a study of cytomegalovirus exposure and HLA in healthy donors. In the study overall: The 550 to 800 first-cohort repertoires and the 95 to 150 validation repertoires shared the same platform, a later analysis reported.

Separate from the 666-subject first cohort, the roughly 120-subject validation cohort was the one that the donors belonged to. Using immunoSEQ multiplex PCR, the repertoire was profiled, and TCRdb retains in-frame clones only, with some absent. Among under 400,000 clones, 88% were seen once, and the ten largest hold roughly 0.96%. This CDR3 has 15 amino acids. The V end lost 5 bases, the J end lost 5 bases, and 16 bases lay between the germline ends. Per the germline V gene, CDR1 is MNHNY and CDR2 is SVGAGI (reference sequence). Sample: PBMCs. This rearrangement joins TRBV6-6 to TRBJ1-5; weak D call: TRBD1 (6 bases). The sequence derives from a young man in good health and CMV-seronegative. The DNA of the CDR3 is TGTGCCAGCAGTAGAACCAGGGGTTTTGATCAGCCCCAGCATTTT. Translating it yields CASSRTRGFDQPQHF.